Listed below are T cell receptor beta chains from one sample, sequenced in a study of T cells in Graves' hyperthyroidism and ophthalmopathy. TCRdb analysed the multiplex PCR reads with MiXCR anew, one entry per CDR3 protein. The sample contains 370,000 or so distinct CDR3 sequences, around an eighth of which appear only once. Sequenced input: blood. The source of these receptors is a man younger than 45 with Graves' hyperthyroidism that later progressed to Graves' ophthalmopathy. CDR3s include the opening cysteine and the closing phenylalanine or tryptophan. A D gene is named only where the DNA matches it firmly. Size is omitted from some rows. Given values are once, few, many or a class for expanded clones.

J: TRBJ2-3; D: NA; V: TRBV24-1; size: many; DNA: TGTGCCACCACCGGCGGTGGACTTAGCACAGATACGCAGTATTTT; CDR3: CATTGGGLSTDTQYF
J: TRBJ1-5; D: NA; V: TRBV20-1; size: many; DNA: TGCAGTGCCCGCCCGGACTCCCTCAATCAGCCCCAGCATTTT; CDR3: CSARPDSLNQPQHF
J: TRBJ2-1; D: NA; V: TRBV14; size: few; DNA: TGTGCCAGCAGCCAAGAGATCAAAGGGGTCGAGCAGTTCTTC; CDR3: CASSQEIKGVEQFF
J: TRBJ2-2; D: NA; V: TRBV6-1; size: few; DNA: TGTGCCACCGCACGGCTGGACGTCGGCACCGGGGAGCTGTTTTTT; CDR3: CATARLDVGTGELFF
J: TRBJ2-1; D: NA; V: TRBV5-1; size: NA; DNA: TGCGCCAGCACCGTCGGGGGCCCCTACAATGAGCAGTTCTTC; CDR3: CASTVGGPYNEQFF
J: TRBJ2-3; D: TRBD2; V: TRBV30; size: many; DNA: TGTGCCTGGAGAGGACTAGCGGGGGAGCGAGATACGCAGTATTTT; CDR3: CAWRGLAGERDTQYF
J: TRBJ1-1; D: NA; V: TRBV28; size: NA; DNA: TGCGCCAGCAAGCGGAGGACCCCCTCAATGAACACTGAAGCTTTCTTT; CDR3: CASKRRTPSMNTEAFF
J: TRBJ1-2; D: NA; V: TRBV10-1; size: NA; DNA: TGCGCCAGCAGTGAGTACCTGAACTATGGCTACACCTTC; CDR3: CASSEYLNYGYTF
J: TRBJ1-1; D: NA; V: TRBV30; size: few; DNA: TGTGCCTGGAGTCTTGTCCCGAACACTGAAGCTTTCTTT; CDR3: CAWSLVPNTEAFF
J: TRBJ1-5; D: NA; V: TRBV12-3/TRBV12-4; size: NA; DNA: TGTGCCAGCAGCCGAGGGGGGGATCAGCCCCAGCATTTT; CDR3: CASSRGGDQPQHF
J: TRBJ2-5; D: TRBD1; V: TRBV20-1; size: many; DNA: TGCAGTGCTGGAGGACAGGGGAAGGTAGAGACCCAGTACTTC; CDR3: CSAGGQGKVETQYF
J: TRBJ2-3; D: NA; V: TRBV12-3/TRBV12-4; size: many; DNA: TGTGCCAGCACGGGGCCTTCCAATACGCAGTATTTT; CDR3: CASTGPSNTQYF
J: TRBJ2-1; D: TRBD1; V: TRBV28; size: many; DNA: TGTGCCAGCAGACGACAGGGGGGCGCCTACAATGAGCAGTTCTTC; CDR3: CASRRQGGAYNEQFF
J: TRBJ1-5; D: NA; V: TRBV4-1; size: NA; DNA: TGCGCCAGCAGCCAAGATGGCCAGGGCCCGGGGCAGCCCCAGCATTTT; CDR3: CASSQDGQGPGQPQHF
J: TRBJ2-3; D: NA; V: TRBV3-1; size: many; DNA: TGTGCCAGCAGCCCCGGGGGCGCAGATACGCAGTATTTT; CDR3: CASSPGGADTQYF
J: TRBJ2-3; D: NA; V: TRBV12-3/TRBV12-4; size: many; DNA: TGTGCCAGCAGTTACCGGGGACCCGCAGATACGCAGTATTTT; CDR3: CASSYRGPADTQYF
J: TRBJ1-1; D: NA; V: TRBV28; size: many; DNA: TGTGCCAGCAGTATCATTCCCATGAACACTGAAGCTTTCTTT; CDR3: CASSIIPMNTEAFF
J: TRBJ2-5; D: TRBD2; V: TRBV5-1; size: few; DNA: TGCGCCAGCAGTAGAATAGCGGGGGAACAACAGACCCAGTACTTC; CDR3: CASSRIAGEQQTQYF
J: TRBJ2-7; D: NA; V: TRBV12-3/TRBV12-4; size: many; DNA: TGTGCCAGCAGTTTTTGGGGGTCTCATTCCTACGAGCAGTACTTC; CDR3: CASSFWGSHSYEQYF
J: TRBJ1-5; D: NA; V: TRBV7-9; size: NA; DNA: TGTGCCAGCAGCTACGCCAATAATCAGCCCCAGCATTTT; CDR3: CASSYANNQPQHF
J: TRBJ2-1; D: NA; V: TRBV9; size: NA; DNA: TGTGCCAGCAGCGTAGAGTTGGACTACCCCTACAATGAGCAGTTCTTC; CDR3: CASSVELDYPYNEQFF
J: TRBJ2-6; D: NA; V: TRBV13; size: NA; DNA: TGTGCCAGCAGCCCGCCGAGAAGCTCTGGGGCCAACGTCCTGACTTTC; CDR3: CASSPPRSSGANVLTF
J: TRBJ2-1; D: NA; V: TRBV5-1; size: many; DNA: TGCGCCAGCCGATCCTCCTACAATGAGCAGTTCTTC; CDR3: CASRSSYNEQFF
J: TRBJ1-6; D: NA; V: TRBV20-1; size: few; DNA: TGCAGTGCTAGAGATGCGGAGCGGGGCTCCTATAATTCACCCCTCCACTTT; CDR3: CSARDAERGSYNSPLHF
J: TRBJ1-1; D: TRBD1; V: TRBV20-1; size: many; DNA: TGCAGTGCTAGAGATCCGCAGGGGGCATTGGTCACTGAAGCTTTCTTT; CDR3: CSARDPQGALVTEAFF
J: TRBJ2-5; D: NA; V: TRBV11-2; size: many; DNA: TGTGCCAGCAGCGCGATCCGGGAGACCCAGTACTTC; CDR3: CASSAIRETQYF
J: TRBJ2-2; D: TRBD1; V: TRBV24-1; size: few; DNA: TGTGCCACCAGTGATCCCGGGACAGGGGGCACCGGGGAGCTGTTTTTT; CDR3: CATSDPGTGGTGELFF
J: TRBJ1-5; D: NA; V: TRBV3-1; size: NA; DNA: TGTACCAGCAGCCCAAGTTGGGGCTTTAACAATCAGCCCCAGCATTTT; CDR3: CTSSPSWGFNNQPQHF
J: TRBJ2-7; D: TRBD1; V: TRBV7-9; size: many; DNA: TGTGCCAGCAGCCAGGGACAGGGACTTGGAGAGCAGTACTTC; CDR3: CASSQGQGLGEQYF
J: TRBJ2-5; D: NA; V: TRBV30; size: many; DNA: TGTGCCTGGAGTGCAGACGGTGAGCGCCAAGAGACCCAGTACTTC; CDR3: CAWSADGERQETQYF
J: TRBJ1-5; D: NA; V: TRBV19; size: many; DNA: TGTGCCAGTAGTATAACGGGGGACAATCAGCCCCAGCATTTT; CDR3: CASSITGDNQPQHF
J: TRBJ1-3; D: NA; V: TRBV15; size: many; DNA: TGTGCCACCAGCAGAAGGGACCTCTCTGGAAACACCATATATTTT; CDR3: CATSRRDLSGNTIYF
J: TRBJ2-2; D: NA; V: TRBV10-3; size: many; DNA: TGTGCCATCAGTGAGTGGGGACACGCGAACACCGGGGAGCTGTTTTTT; CDR3: CAISEWGHANTGELFF
J: TRBJ1-4; D: TRBD1; V: TRBV7-2; size: many; DNA: TGTGCCAGCAGCTTACAGGGGGGCAGCACTAATGAAAAACTGTTTTTT; CDR3: CASSLQGGSTNEKLFF
J: TRBJ2-3; D: NA; V: TRBV7-7; size: many; DNA: TGTGCCAGCAGCTTAGGGGGAAGGAGGACAGATACGCAGTATTTT; CDR3: CASSLGGRRTDTQYF
J: TRBJ2-3; D: TRBD2; V: TRBV7-2; size: many; DNA: TGTGCCAGCAGCTTCGCTAGCGGGGCCCGGGGTACGCAGTATTTT; CDR3: CASSFASGARGTQYF
J: TRBJ2-5; D: NA; V: TRBV6-1; size: many; DNA: TGTGCCAGCAGTGAAGCTCTAACATTGCAAGAGACCCAGTACTTC; CDR3: CASSEALTLQETQYF
J: TRBJ2-3; D: TRBD1; V: TRBV10-3; size: NA; DNA: TGTGCCATCAAAGACAGGGGGACAGATACGCAGTATTTT; CDR3: CAIKDRGTDTQYF
J: TRBJ2-1; D: NA; V: TRBV6-6; size: NA; DNA: TGTGCCAGCAGTTACTCGATGGGCCCGTACAATGAGCAGTTCTTC; CDR3: CASSYSMGPYNEQFF
J: TRBJ2-7; D: TRBD1; V: TRBV27; size: NA; DNA: TGTGCCAGCAGTTTAAGTCCAGGGGGCTACGAGCAGTACTTC; CDR3: CASSLSPGGYEQYF
J: TRBJ2-1; D: NA; V: TRBV6-9; size: NA; DNA: TGTGCCAGCAGTGGACAGAACCGCAGGGCCGCGTTCTTC; CDR3: CASSGQNRRAAFF
J: TRBJ2-1; D: NA; V: TRBV20-1; size: few; DNA: TGCAGTGCTAGCGGGGGCGTATACAATGAGCAGTTCTTC; CDR3: CSASGGVYNEQFF